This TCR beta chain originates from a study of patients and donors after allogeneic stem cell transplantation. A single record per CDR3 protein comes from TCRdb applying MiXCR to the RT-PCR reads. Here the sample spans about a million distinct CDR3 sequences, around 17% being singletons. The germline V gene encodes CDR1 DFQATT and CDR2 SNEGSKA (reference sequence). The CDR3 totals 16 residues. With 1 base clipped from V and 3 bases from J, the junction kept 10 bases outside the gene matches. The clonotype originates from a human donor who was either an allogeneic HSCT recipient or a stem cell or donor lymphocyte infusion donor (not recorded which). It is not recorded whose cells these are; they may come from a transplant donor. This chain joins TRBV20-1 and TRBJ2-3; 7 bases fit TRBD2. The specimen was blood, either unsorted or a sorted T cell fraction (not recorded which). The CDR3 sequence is CSARGDLLASTDTQYF. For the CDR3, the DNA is TGCAGTGCTAGAGGGGACTTACTAGCGAGTACAGATACGCAGTATTTT.